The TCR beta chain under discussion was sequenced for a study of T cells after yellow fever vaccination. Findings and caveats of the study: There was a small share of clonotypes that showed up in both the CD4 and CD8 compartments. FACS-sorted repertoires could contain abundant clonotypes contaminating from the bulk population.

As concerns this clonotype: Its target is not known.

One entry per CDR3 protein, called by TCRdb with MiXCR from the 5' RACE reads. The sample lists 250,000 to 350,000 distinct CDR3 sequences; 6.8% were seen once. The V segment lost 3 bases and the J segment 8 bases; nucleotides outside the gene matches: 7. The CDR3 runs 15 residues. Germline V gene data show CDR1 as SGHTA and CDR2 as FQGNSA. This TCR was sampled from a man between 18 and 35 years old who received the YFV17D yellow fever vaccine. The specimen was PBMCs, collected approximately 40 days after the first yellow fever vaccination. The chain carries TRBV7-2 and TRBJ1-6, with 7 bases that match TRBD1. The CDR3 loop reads CASSFPGQHYSPLHF. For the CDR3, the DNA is TGTGCCAGCAGCTTTCCGGGACAGCACTATTCACCCCTCCACTTT. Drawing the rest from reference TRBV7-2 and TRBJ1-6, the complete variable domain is GAGVSQSPSNKVTEKGKDVELRCDPISGHTALYWYRQSLGQGLEFLIYFQGNSAPDKSGLPSDRFSAERTGGSVSTLTIQRTQQEDSAVYLCASSFPGQHYSPLHFGNGTRLTVT.